The 12 T cell receptor beta chains below were found in one sample sequenced in a study of cytomegalovirus exposure and HLA in healthy donors. It was with 60 Vbeta and 13 Jbeta primers that the PCR ran. The protocol was immunoSEQ multiplex PCR, while the TCRdb copy is restricted to in-frame clones and leaves out a portion. The sample has about 86,000 clones, about 79% seen once; the top ten hold approximately 5.7%. The specimen was PBMCs. These TCRs come from a female donor in good health and CMV-seronegative.

This clone was detected a few times. The chain employs TRBV29-1 and TRBJ1-4, with TRBD1 matching 7 bases. The length of the CDR3 is 14 residues. CDR1 and CDR2 (germline): SQVTM, ANQGSEA. V gave up 6 bases and J gave up 8 bases; unmatched junction bases: 12. The CDR3 nucleotides read TGCAGCGTCGCTACTCCGGGACAGAGCGAAAAACTGTTTTTT. This gives the protein CSVATPGQSEKLFF.

The CDR3 is CATSRDGASYEQYF. As DNA, the CDR3 is TGTGCCACCAGCAGAGATGGGGCCAGCTACGAGCAGTACTTC. This chain joins TRBV15 and TRBJ2-7; a weak D match, TRBD1 (5 bases). The CDR3 is 14 amino acids. Germline loops: CDR1 LNHNV, CDR2 YYDKDF (reference sequence). V was pared by 0 bases and J by 3 bases, with 9 bases between.

The V and J genes are TRBV28 and TRBJ1-1; no definite D call. The CDR3 length is 15 residues. The V gene lost 1 base and the J gene lost 4 bases, with 13 bases spanning the gap. Germline CDR1 and CDR2: MDHEN and SYDVKM. The CDR3 bases are TGTGCCAGCAGTTTATATATGGGCAGTGGCACTGAAGCTTTCTTT. Translation: CASSLYMGSGTEAFF.

There are a few counts of this clone. A junction end diverges from the germline sequence, so it may reflect a read error. The chain uses TRBV30 and TRBJ1-5; D perhaps matches TRBD1 (5 bases). The CDR3 runs to 18 residues. Germline values: CDR1 GTSNPN, CDR2 SVGIG (reference sequence). The CDR3 DNA sequence: TGTGCCTCGAGTGTACAGGCAGGGAGGGGTGCAATTGGTCAGCCCCAGCATTTT. This gives the protein CASSVQAGRGAIGQPQHF.

V usage is TRBV5-1 and J usage is TRBJ2-1, with 10 bases fitting TRBD2. The CDR3 runs to 17 residues. J was trimmed by 4 bases and V by 0 bases; bases with no gene match: 7. In germline, CDR1 is SGHRS, CDR2 YFSETQ. This CDR3 is CASSLASSGGQYNEQFF. CDR3 coding DNA: TGCGCCAGCAGCTTGGCCTCTAGCGGGGGCCAGTACAATGAGCAGTTCTTC.

The chain links TRBV5-4 to TRBJ2-7, with a weak D call TRBD2 (6 bases). Per germline, CDR1 SGHNT and CDR2 YYREEE (reference sequence). Trimming stripped 0 bases from V and 2 bases from J, with 12 bases between. The CDR3 consists of 15 residues. DNA for the CDR3: TGTGCCAGCAGCTTGGAGGTGGGAGGAGCCTACGAGCAGTACTTC. This translates into CASSLEVGGAYEQYF.

V and J are TRBV7-2 and TRBJ1-2, with D unclear. The germline gives CDR1 SGHTA, CDR2 FQGNSA. This CDR3 spans 14 amino acids. Trimming pared 5 bases from V and 4 bases from J, leaving 14 bases between. The CDR3 is CASSPPREAYGYTF. The CDR3 nucleotides are TGTGCCAGCAGCCCCCCCCGGGAGGCCTATGGCTACACCTTC.

The rearrangement uses TRBV28 and TRBJ2-3; a weak D match, TRBD1 (5 bases). Trimming cost V 9 bases and J 5 bases, with 18 bases left between them. The germline V gene has CDR1 MDHEN and CDR2 SYDVKM. CDR3 length: 14 residues. The CDR3 DNA is TGTGCCAGTGCCAGGGTCTGGGCTCGAGATACGCAGTATTTT. Translated: CASARVWARDTQYF.

This clone is categorized as medium-sized. Mismatch with germline at one junction end may stem from a read error. The J gene is TRBJ2-7, the V gene TRBV28, with 9 nucleotides matching TRBD1. The CDR3 loop spans 10 amino acids. Germline V gene lookup returns CDR1 MDHEN and CDR2 SYDVKM. As DNA, the CDR3 is TGTGCCAGCAGGGGGGACAGGGATAACTTC. This encodes CASRGDRDNF.

The rearrangement joins TRBV27 to TRBJ2-1, with 10 positions matching TRBD2. The germline V gene encodes CDR1 MNHEY and CDR2 SMNVEV (reference sequence). This CDR3 has 15 amino acids. Trimming cost V 5 bases and J 9 bases; bases outside gene matches: 10. This CDR3 reads CASSIPSLAGVEQFF. The CDR3 DNA reads as TGTGCCAGCAGTATTCCCTCTCTAGCGGGAGTTGAGCAGTTCTTC.

This clone occurred once. This rearrangement joins TRBV7-8 to TRBJ1-3; 9 bases fit TRBD1. The germline CDR1 and CDR2 sequences are SGHVS and FQNEAQ. This CDR3 is built from 18 residues. Trimming cost V 4 bases and J 0 bases; bases outside gene matches: 10. In DNA form, the CDR3 reads TGTGCCAGCAGCTCGTACTGGACAGGGGTCGCCTCTGGAAACACCATATATTTT. Protein: CASSSYWTGVASGNTIYF.

The chain joins TRBV18 to TRBJ1-1; D gene ambiguous. This CDR3 is 13 amino acids long. V lost 5 bases and J 1 base, leaving 8 bases between the germline ends. Per the germline V gene, CDR1 is KGHSH and CDR2 is LQKENI. The chain's CDR3 is CASSYSQNTEAFF. The CDR3 coding sequence is TGTGCCAGCTCATACAGCCAGAACACTGAAGCTTTCTTT.